This T cell receptor (beta chain) was retrieved from a study of low-dose radiotherapy and immunotherapy resistance in tumors. Primers used for first-strand cDNA, a TRAV- and TRBV-specific set, covered both alpha and beta chains. TCRs were put through approximately 20 PCR cycles of amplification with Phusion. A constant-region primer and the V-primer adapter served as the primer pair. Through in vitro transcription, the mRNA that had been isolated was amplified. TCRdb reprocessed the reads with MiXCR, giving one entry per CDR3 protein. The sample has fewer than 90,000 distinct CDR3 sequences, less than 35% seen once. This clonotype has at least ten counts. The time point is: before trial treatment. CDR1 is SGHVS, CDR2 FQNEAQ, per germline. The CDR3 is made up of 14 amino acids. Trimming removed 6 bases at V and 0 bases at J, with 8 bases between.

The chain has TRBV7-8 and TRBJ2-2, with D maybe TRBD1 (5 bases). The sample was PBMCs, taken before treatment. The TCR was taken from a female donor with ovarian cancer. The CDR3 protein is CASRMTANTGELFF. Written as DNA, the CDR3 is TGTGCCAGCAGAATGACAGCGAACACCGGGGAGCTGTTTTTT.